This TCR beta chain stems from a study of cytomegalovirus exposure and HLA in healthy donors. Germline V gives CDR1 MRHNA, CDR2 SNTAGT. This CDR3 is built from 14 residues. J lost 7 bases, V lost 5 bases, and 10 bases had no gene match. Study-wide points: Most TCR sequences proved rare, with some public TCRs found in many donors. By HLA locus, TCR association rates varied in a later analysis, with DRB1 showing the most and HLA-C the fewest.

This PCR relied on a set of 60 Vbeta primers and 13 Jbeta primers. Sequenced by immunoSEQ multiplex PCR; TCRdb stores in-frame clones only, minus some. The top ten clones hold roughly 2.1% of a sample with about 110,000 clones, around 75% of them seen once. This clone was counted only a few times. The antigen remains unidentified. The J gene is TRBJ1-1, the V gene TRBV6-4; 7 positions match TRBD1. The receptor's source is a man aged 25-40 years in good health and CMV-seronegative. Source material: PBMCs. The CDR3 reads CASSSTGTVGEAFF. The CDR3, as DNA: TGTGCCAGCAGTTCAACCGGGACAGTCGGTGAAGCTTTCTTT.